Listed below are T cell receptor beta chains from one sample, sequenced in a study of control samples from healthy donors and cancer patients. Measured with immunoSEQ multiplex PCR; TCRdb has only the in-frame clones, and not every one. The sample includes around 50,000 clones, approximately 89% of them seen just once. Sequenced input: PBMCs. The source of these receptors is a young man with colorectal cancer. The CDR3 runs from the conserved cysteine through the conserved F or W. Fields, in order: J gene, V gene, D gene, clone size, CDR3 protein, CDR3 DNA. The D gene is left open where the match is weak. Size is omitted from some rows. Given values are once, few, many or a class for expanded clones.

TRBJ2-3 | TRBV5-5 | - | - | CASSLPPTDTQYF | TGTGCCAGCAGCTTGCCGCCCACAGATACGCAGTATTTT
TRBJ2-4 | TRBV6-2/TRBV6-3 | - | - | CASSRWAGRGNSIQYF | TGTGCCAGCAGCCGGTGGGCAGGAAGGGGAAATAGCATTCAGTACTTC
TRBJ1-4 | TRBV7-2 | - | once | CASSLVRGLDEKLFF | TGTGCCAGCAGCTTAGTTCGGGGCTTGGATGAAAAACTGTTTTTT
TRBJ1-6 | TRBV5-4 | - | - | CASSRTQPGLLSHNSPLHF | TGTGCCAGCAGCCGAACACAACCGGGACTCCTCTCCCATAATTCACCCCTCCACTTT
TRBJ1-6 | TRBV13 | TRBD1 | - | CASSEKTMRQGTRSYNSPLHF | TGTGCCAGCAGCGAAAAAACCATGAGACAGGGCACCCGCTCCTATAATTCACCCCTCCACTTT
TRBJ1-2 | TRBV6-2/TRBV6-3 | TRBD1 | - | CASSPTGFTYGYTF | TGTGCCAGCAGCCCGACAGGGTTTACCTATGGCTACACCTTC
TRBJ2-6 | TRBV5-4 | - | - | CASSLSVHSGANVLTF | TGTGCCAGCAGCTTATCAGTCCACTCTGGGGCCAACGTCCTGACTTTC
TRBJ2-2 | TRBV7-2 | TRBD2 | - | CASSLWTRQTGELFF | TGTGCCAGCAGCCTATGGACTAGACAGACCGGGGAGCTGTTTTTT
TRBJ2-2 | TRBV5-1 | TRBD1 | - | CASSLDGTGANTGELFF | TGCGCCAGCAGCTTGGATGGGACAGGGGCGAACACCGGGGAGCTGTTTTTT
TRBJ1-2 | TRBV4-2 | - | - | CASSQRRQAPQGYTF | TGTGCCAGCAGCCAAAGGCGGCAGGCCCCCCAGGGCTACACCTTC
TRBJ1-5 | TRBV10-2 | TRBD1 | once | CASSYDRDQPQHF | TGCGCCAGCAGCTATGACAGGGATCAGCCCCAGCATTTT
TRBJ1-1 | TRBV29-1 | TRBD1 | - | CSVEADRLKGAFF | TGCAGCGTTGAAGCGGACAGGCTAAAAGGAGCTTTCTTT
TRBJ1-5 | TRBV12-3/TRBV12-4 | - | - | CASEEGSNQPQHF | TGTGCCAGCGAGGAGGGGAGCAATCAGCCCCAGCATTTT
TRBJ1-1 | TRBV15 | - | - | CATSSGWGTEAFF | TGTGCCACCAGCAGTGGTTGGGGAACTGAAGCTTTCTTT
TRBJ1-3 | TRBV19 | - | - | CASSIIGGTRGNTIYF | TGTGCCAGTAGTATAATCGGAGGAACTCGCGGAAACACCATATATTTT
TRBJ1-2 | TRBV14 | TRBD1 | - | CASSQGATGRYGYTF | TGTGCCAGCAGCCAAGGGGCGACAGGGAGATATGGCTACACCTTC
TRBJ2-1 | TRBV6-6 | TRBD1 | - | CASNGQGTYNEQFF | TGTGCCAGCAATGGACAGGGGACCTACAATGAGCAGTTCTTC
TRBJ1-2 | TRBV6-1 | - | - | CASSEALRGSRYYGYTF | TGTGCCAGCAGTGAAGCGCTGCGGGGGAGCAGGTACTATGGCTACACCTTC
TRBJ2-3 | TRBV19 | - | - | CASSMGIADTQYF | TGTGCCAGTAGTATGGGGATAGCAGATACGCAGTATTTT
TRBJ1-1 | TRBV14 | TRBD1 | - | CASSHRGRLDTEAFF | TGTGCCAGCAGCCACAGGGGGCGATTGGACACTGAAGCTTTCTTT